This TCR beta chain stems from a study of technical replicates of blood from several donors (dated by TCRdb to about 2017). This clone has just one count. Its antigen remains undetermined. No much larger clone is present one base from it, and per-base qualities are unavailable. Via the germline V gene, CDR1 is SGHDN and CDR2 FVKESK. Trimming leaves V shorter by 2 bases and J shorter by 7 bases, with the junction holding 7 bases beyond the gene matches. The CDR3 starts with the cysteine, ends with the phenylalanine, and has 16 residues. The read is trimmed to its CDR3 DNA, 48 bases read in frame from base 1. The library was produced with the immunoSEQ multiplex PCR assay. The table comes from immuneACCESS by way of TCRdb, which keeps in-frame sequences with V and J called. Part of the clones is missing from these tables; in studies checked, under half for an unresolved V gene and the rest for unknown reasons. The sample table shows just over 15,000 clones, and over 80% are seen once. Approximately 12% of the sample comes from the top ten.

The TCR comes from a human donor in good health. Source material: PBMCs. The chain links TRBV14 with TRBJ2-1, with 11 middle bases fitting TRBD2. The DNA reads as follows: TGTGCCAGCAGCCAAAGACTAGCGGGGATTAAAAATGAGCAGTTCTTC. Translated, it reads CASSQRLAGIKNEQFF.